Listed below are T cell receptor beta chains from one sample, sequenced in a study of T cell responses to AZD1222 COVID-19 vaccine. Using immunoSEQ multiplex PCR, the repertoire was profiled, and TCRdb retains in-frame clones only, with some absent. The repertoire has more than 95,000 clones, 87% of them found once; the top ten carry 6% to 8%. The material sequenced was peripheral blood, taken on day 0 of AZD1222 vaccination. These receptors came from an adult in good health. Both conserved end residues are part of each CDR3. The D gene is left open where the match is weak. Some rows have no size entry. The others give once, few or many, or a class for an expanded clone.

D	V	size	J	CDR3	DNA
TRBD1	TRBV2	.	TRBJ2-5	CASSEGQGMETQYF	TGTGCCAGCAGTGAGGGACAGGGGATGGAGACCCAGTACTTC
.	TRBV10-3	.	TRBJ2-3	CAISDPDGASTDTQYF	TGTGCCATCAGTGACCCGGATGGGGCCTCCACAGATACGCAGTATTTT
.	TRBV11-3	.	TRBJ2-2	CASSPRGYGELFF	TGTGCCAGCAGCCCCCGAGGCTACGGGGAGCTGTTTTTT
.	TRBV19	.	TRBJ2-1	CASNDYNEQFF	TGTGCCAGTAATGATTACAATGAGCAGTTCTTC
.	TRBV5-8	.	TRBJ1-2	CASSLVATGMDIFGYTF	TGTGCCAGCAGCCTCGTAGCGACCGGAATGGATATATTTGGCTACACCTTC
TRBD2	TRBV2	.	TRBJ2-7	CASREREVKDEQYF	TGTGCCAGCAGAGAGCGGGAGGTGAAGGACGAGCAGTACTTC
.	TRBV15	once	TRBJ1-6	CATSGDLGSPLHF	TGTGCCACCAGTGGAGACCTAGGATCACCCCTCCACTTT
TRBD2	TRBV7-2	.	TRBJ2-6	CASSSRLAAYGANVLTF	TGTGCCAGCAGCTCTCGACTAGCTGCTTACGGGGCCAACGTCCTGACTTTC
.	TRBV9	.	TRBJ2-7	CASSVGGGHLEQYF	TGTGCCAGCAGTGTAGGGGGAGGGCATCTCGAGCAGTACTTC
TRBD2	TRBV29-1	.	TRBJ2-7	CSVEGVGGRIYEQYF	TGCAGCGTTGAAGGAGTGGGCGGGAGGATTTACGAGCAGTACTTC
.	TRBV6-1	.	TRBJ1-1	CASSDSILSGEAFF	TGTGCCAGCAGTGATTCCATATTGTCAGGTGAAGCTTTCTTT
TRBD1	TRBV5-1	.	TRBJ1-2	CASSLTAGDRPYGYTF	TGCGCCAGCAGCTTGACGGCGGGGGACAGGCCCTATGGCTACACCTTC
.	TRBV6-5	.	TRBJ1-1	CASNLQGPNTEAFF	TGTGCCAGCAATCTACAGGGCCCGAACACTGAAGCTTTCTTT
.	TRBV14	.	TRBJ2-5	CASSQVTARETQYF	TGTGCCAGCAGCCAGGTAACAGCTCGAGAGACCCAGTACTTC
.	TRBV9	.	TRBJ1-4	CASSGSNYEKLFF	TGTGCCAGCAGCGGGTCTAACTATGAAAAACTGTTTTTT
.	TRBV7-3	.	TRBJ2-2	CASSLMAGELFF	TGTGCCAGCAGCTTAATGGCCGGGGAGCTGTTTTTT
.	TRBV4-1	.	TRBJ2-1	CASSLDGSSYNEQFF	TGCGCCAGCAGCCTTGACGGAAGCTCCTACAATGAGCAGTTCTTC
.	TRBV10-2	.	TRBJ1-1	CASSESVAEAFF	TGCGCCAGCAGTGAGTCGGTAGCTGAAGCTTTCTTT
.	TRBV19	few	TRBJ1-2	CASSNGPGYTF	TGTGCCAGTAGTAATGGGCCGGGCTACACCTTC
.	TRBV24-1	.	TRBJ2-1	CATSRGNEQFF	TGTGCCACCTCCCGGGGCAATGAGCAGTTCTTC
.	TRBV29-1	.	TRBJ2-3	CSAGTARSSTDTQYF	TGCAGCGCTGGGACCGCGCGATCCAGCACAGATACGCAGTATTTT